Reported below is one T cell receptor (beta chain). Its cognate antigen is unknown. This sample is drawn from a study of beta chain features in type 1 diabetes. Turning to the study itself: Patients looked much like healthy donors when it came to age, gender and cell yields. Analysis included roughly 100 million sorted cells drawn from all samples. Regarding the study as a whole: Sequencing the cDNA could make cells with high TCR expression show up more than they should. For Type 1 diabetes patients, all four CD4+ subsets carried TCRB CDR3s that were moderately but significantly shorter.

TCRB transcripts that were expressed got sequenced, as all of the isolated RNA had been reverse transcribed. Some 3.6 million reads on average were seen across naive, central memory and regulatory T cell samples. Measured with immunoSEQ multiplex PCR; TCRdb has only the in-frame clones, and not every one. The table includes around 650,000 clones, around 11% detected once. This TCR was sampled from a young man with type 1 diabetes. Source material: naive CD4+ T cells from blood.

The DNA of the CDR3 is TGTGCCAGCAGCTTAGTTCCAGGATACGAGCAGTACTTC. It is translated as CASSLVPGYEQYF. J is TRBJ2-7 and V is TRBV7-9, with no clear D. V lost 1 base and J 4 bases, leaving 8 bases between the germline ends. The CDR3 extends over 13 amino acids. Germline V CDR1 and CDR2: SEHNR, FQNEAQ (reference sequence).